Reported below is one TCR beta chain. With 60 Vbeta and 13 Jbeta primers, the PCR was carried out. The data were produced by immunoSEQ multiplex PCR, yet TCRdb's version contains in-frame clones alone and is incomplete. The profile shows fewer than 150,000 clones, roughly 78% of them singletons. J was trimmed by 0 bases and V by 3 bases; bases with no gene match: 1. Per the germline V gene, CDR1 is SGHRS and CDR2 is YFSETQ. This CDR3 is 14 amino acids long. The data originate from a study of cytomegalovirus exposure and HLA in healthy donors. Study overall: About 80 million unique TCRs from HLA-typed donors made up an early data release.

The TCR sequence derives from a man aged 40-49 years in good health and CMV-seropositive. The sequenced sample was PBMCs. This rearrangement joins TRBV5-1 to TRBJ1-1; 8 nucleotides match TRBD1. The CDR3 nucleotides are TGCGCCAGCAGCTGGGACAGGTTGAACACTGAAGCTTTCTTT. Translating it yields CASSWDRLNTEAFF.